The 14 T cell receptor beta chains reported below all come from one sample, sequenced in a study of blood T cell repertoires in COVID-19. Clones were sequenced by immunoSEQ multiplex PCR, and TCRdb holds only the in-frame ones, with some missing. This sample yields about 220,000 clones, of which about 88% are seen a single time; approximately 0.7% belongs to the top ten. Sequenced input: peripheral blood. These receptors all stem from a middle-aged man with acute or convalescent COVID-19.

This sequence joins TRBV5-1 and TRBJ1-6, with no clear D. V lost 4 bases, J lost 5 bases, and 7 bases lay in between. The CDR3 runs 13 residues. The V gene's germline CDR1 is SGHRS and CDR2 YFSETQ. This chain's CDR3 is CASSPSDNSPLHF. The CDR3 nucleotides are TGCGCCAGCAGCCCCTCGGATAATTCACCCCTCCACTTT.

The chain has TRBV7-2 and TRBJ2-7, with D maybe TRBD1 (6 bases). Germline V gene sequence: CDR1 SGHTA, CDR2 FQGNSA. This CDR3 spans 15 amino acids. V lost 0 bases and J lost 3, with 12 bases in between. CDR3 sequence reads: CASSLATGTSYEQYF. In DNA, the CDR3 is TGTGCCAGCAGCTTAGCAACAGGGACGAGCTACGAGCAGTACTTC.

J is TRBJ1-5 and V is TRBV6-5; a weak D match, TRBD1 (6 bases). Germline assignment: CDR1 MNHEY and CDR2 SVGAGI. This CDR3 has 13 residues. Trimming took off 5 bases at V and 5 bases at J, with 10 bases between the two ends. The CDR3 spells CASSPTGYQPQHF. As DNA, the CDR3 is TGTGCCAGCAGTCCAACAGGGTATCAGCCCCAGCATTTT.

The J gene is TRBJ2-2, the V gene TRBV5-1; no firm D call. This CDR3 region has 18 residues. The V gene's germline CDR1 is SGHRS and CDR2 YFSETQ. The V gene lost 0 bases and the J gene lost 5 bases, with 20 bases spanning the gap. In DNA, the CDR3 is TGCGCCAGCAGCTTGGGGTTTGCGCGTTTGACACGAACCGGGGAGCTGTTTTTT. Protein: CASSLGFARLTRTGELFF.

J is TRBJ2-7 and V is TRBV14, with a weak D call TRBD2 (5 bases). V lost 2 bases to trimming and J lost 4 bases, with 12 bases between them. The CDR3 totals 14 residues. Per germline, CDR1 SGHDN and CDR2 FVKESK. As DNA, the CDR3 is TGTGCCAGCAGCCAATATTATTCGGGGTACGAGCAGTACTTC. It specifies CASSQYYSGYEQYF.

This clone was picked up one time. The V and J genes are TRBV5-1 and TRBJ2-6, with 7 nucleotides matching TRBD1. This CDR3 is 19 amino acids long. Per the germline V gene, CDR1 is SGHRS and CDR2 is YFSETQ. V shed 0 bases and J 0 bases; nucleotides not matched to a gene: 9. CDR3 sequence: CASSLGLGTVSSGANVLTF. CDR3 in DNA: TGCGCCAGCAGCTTGGGTCTGGGGACAGTAAGCTCTGGGGCCAACGTCCTGACTTTC.

A single count supports this clone. The chain carries TRBV27 and TRBJ2-7; TRBD1 matches at 9 bases. The CDR3 loop spans 16 amino acids. The V gene's germline CDR1 is MNHEY and CDR2 SMNVEV (reference sequence). V was clipped by 3 bases and J by 2 bases; unmatched bases: 8. CDR3 in DNA: TGTGCCAGCAGTTTGACCGGGACAGGGATTCCCTACGAGCAGTACTTC. It encodes CASSLTGTGIPYEQYF.

The V and J genes are TRBV5-6 and TRBJ1-1; D perhaps matches TRBD1 (6 bases). Trimming left V 0 bases short and J 4 bases short, with 13 bases between. Germline V gives CDR1 SGHDT, CDR2 YYEEEE. The CDR3 length is 15 residues. In DNA form, the CDR3 reads TGTGCCAGCAGCTTGGGCCCGGGACAATCCACTGAAGCTTTCTTT. Translation: CASSLGPGQSTEAFF.

The chain carries TRBV29-1 and TRBJ2-2; a possible D gene is TRBD1 (6 bases). The germline V and J ends were trimmed by 4 bases and 3 bases, with 6 bases remaining between them. The CDR3 is made up of 12 amino acids. Germline assignment: CDR1 SQVTM and CDR2 ANQGSEA. For the CDR3, the DNA is TGCAGCGTTGCAGGGGACACCGGGGAGCTGTTTTTT. Protein product: CSVAGDTGELFF.

The rearrangement links TRBV19 to TRBJ2-7, with 8 bases lining up with TRBD1. V gave up 5 bases and J gave up 0 bases; unmatched junction bases: 3. Germline lookup yields CDR1 LNHDA and CDR2 SQIVND (reference sequence). The CDR3 length is 14 residues. Here the CDR3 DNA reads TGTGCCAGTAGTGTGGGACAGGTCTCCTACGAGCAGTACTTC. Its protein product is CASSVGQVSYEQYF.

The chain has TRBV6-5 and TRBJ1-4, with a weak D call TRBD1 (6 bases). The CDR3 consists of 14 residues. Germline CDR1 reads MNHEY; CDR2 reads SVGAGI. Deletions cut 6 bases from V and 7 bases from J, with 15 bases between. The DNA for the CDR3 is TGTGCCAGCAGGGTCGGGACATTGGGTGAAAAACTGTTTTTT. As protein: CASRVGTLGEKLFF.

The J gene is TRBJ1-3, the V gene TRBV21-1; the table calls TRBD1, which could not be checked here. TRBV21-1 is a pseudogene segment. The CDR3 has 18 residues. The CDR3 sequence is CASRDGQAWQSSGNTIYF. CDR3 bases: TGTGCCAGCAGGGACGGACAGGCTTGGCAAAGCTCTGGAAACACCATATATTTT.

The chain combines TRBV5-1 with TRBJ1-1; D gene uncertain. V lost 2 bases to trimming and J lost 0 bases, with 14 bases between them. The germline V gene has CDR1 SGHRS and CDR2 YFSETQ. The CDR3 is 16 residues long. The CDR3 is CASSLGGMGMNTEAFF. As DNA, the CDR3 is TGCGCCAGCAGCTTAGGAGGGATGGGGATGAACACTGAAGCTTTCTTT.

The V gene is TRBV6-1, the J gene TRBJ2-1, with 11 bases identical to TRBD1. J was trimmed by 7 bases and V by 0 bases; bases with no gene match: 8. The CDR3 is 17 amino acids. Germline V gene lookup returns CDR1 MNHNS and CDR2 SASEGT. The CDR3 here is CASSEALGTGGGNEQFF. Here the CDR3 DNA reads TGTGCCAGCAGTGAAGCGCTCGGGACAGGGGGTGGAAATGAGCAGTTCTTC.